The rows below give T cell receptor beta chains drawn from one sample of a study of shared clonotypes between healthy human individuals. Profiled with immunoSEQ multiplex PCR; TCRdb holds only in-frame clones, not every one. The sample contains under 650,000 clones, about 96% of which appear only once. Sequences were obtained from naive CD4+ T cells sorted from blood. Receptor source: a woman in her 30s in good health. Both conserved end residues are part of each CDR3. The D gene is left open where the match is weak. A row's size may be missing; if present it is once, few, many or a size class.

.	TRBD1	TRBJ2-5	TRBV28	TGTGCCAGCAGTTTTGGGAGACAGGGTTTCCAAGAGACCCAGTACTTC	CASSFGRQGFQETQYF
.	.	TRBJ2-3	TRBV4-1	TGCGCCAGCAGCCAAGATCTCAGCACAGATACGCAGTATTTT	CASSQDLSTDTQYF
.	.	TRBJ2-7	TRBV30	TGTGCCTGGAGTGTAGTTTTCTACGAGCAGTACTTC	CAWSVVFYEQYF
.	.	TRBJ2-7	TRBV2	TGTGCCAGCTTCCAGCTGAGGGTCCCCTACGAGCAGTACTTC	CASFQLRVPYEQYF
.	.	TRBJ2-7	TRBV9	TGTGCCAGCAGCCTCCGACAAGAACCCTACGAGCAGTACTTC	CASSLRQEPYEQYF
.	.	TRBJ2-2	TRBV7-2	TGTGCCAGCAGCTTAGTTCCTGGGTACACCGGGGAGCTGTTTTTT	CASSLVPGYTGELFF
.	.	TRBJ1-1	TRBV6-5	TGTGCCAGCAGTTACCGCAGAACAGGGAGGGACACTGAAGCTTTCTTT	CASSYRRTGRDTEAFF
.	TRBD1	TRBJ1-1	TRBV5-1	TGCGCCAGCAGCTTGGTTTCAGGGGGCACTGAAGCTTTCTTT	CASSLVSGGTEAFF
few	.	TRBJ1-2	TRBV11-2	TGTGCCAGCAGCTTGAGTCTGAGCTACACCTTC	CASSLSLSYTF
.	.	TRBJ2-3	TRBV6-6	TGTGCCAGCAGCGCCCATACCACAGATACGCAGTATTTT	CASSAHTTDTQYF
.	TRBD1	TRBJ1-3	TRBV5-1	TGCGCCAGCAGCTTGAGTGGGACAGCTTCCTCTGGAAACACCATATATTTT	CASSLSGTASSGNTIYF
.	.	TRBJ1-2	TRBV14	TGTGCCAGCAGCCTACTGTCGTTTCCAGGTCTTGGCTACACCTTC	CASSLLSFPGLGYTF
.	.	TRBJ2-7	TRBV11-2	TGTGCCAGCAGCACCGGGGGCAGTCGCGAGCAGTACTTC	CASSTGGSREQYF
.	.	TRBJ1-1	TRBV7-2	TGTGCCAGCAATTCAAAGGGGTTGATGAACACTGAAGCTTTCTTT	CASNSKGLMNTEAFF
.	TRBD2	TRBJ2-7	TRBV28	TGTGCCAGCCGCGTGGGGGGGTGGTACGAGCAGTACTTC	CASRVGGWYEQYF
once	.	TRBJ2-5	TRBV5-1	TGCGCCAGCAGCTTTCTTGGCCAAAAACCCCAAGAGACCCAGTACTTC	CASSFLGQKPQETQYF
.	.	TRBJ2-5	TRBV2	TGTGCCAGCAGTCCGGAGAGAGAAGAGACCCAGTACTTC	CASSPEREETQYF
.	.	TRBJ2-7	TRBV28	TGTGCCAGTTCCAGTGCAGGCCTTTCTTTCTACGAGCAGTACTTC	CASSSAGLSFYEQYF
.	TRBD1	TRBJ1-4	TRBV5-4	TGTGCCAGCAGCTTTTCGCCTACAGGGGTTAATGAAAAACTGTTTTTT	CASSFSPTGVNEKLFF
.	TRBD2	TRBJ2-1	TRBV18	TGTGCCAGCTCACACCCAACTAGCGGGAGTCAGAATGAGCAGTTCTTC	CASSHPTSGSQNEQFF
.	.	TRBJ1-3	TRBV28	TGTGCCAGCAGTATACAGGGATACGGAAACACCATATATTTT	CASSIQGYGNTIYF
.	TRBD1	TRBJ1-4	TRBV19	TGTGCCAGTAGTCCCAGGGGGCGGAATGAAAAACTGTTTTTT	CASSPRGRNEKLFF
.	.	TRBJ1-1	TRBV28	TGTGCCAGCACCCGGACGGTGAACACTGAAGCTTTCTTT	CASTRTVNTEAFF
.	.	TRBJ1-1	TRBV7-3	TGTGCCAGCAGCTTGACACAAAACACTGAAGCTTTCTTT	CASSLTQNTEAFF
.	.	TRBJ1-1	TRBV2	TGTGCCAGCAGTGGAGGCACCACTGAAGCTTTCTTT	CASSGGTTEAFF
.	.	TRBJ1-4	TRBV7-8	TGTGCCAGCAGCTTAGGAACGACGAGGGCTGCTGAAAAACTGTTTTTT	CASSLGTTRAAEKLFF
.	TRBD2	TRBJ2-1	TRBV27	TGTGCCAGCAGTTGGACTAGCGGGCTCTATGAGCAGTTCTTC	CASSWTSGLYEQFF